This is a list of T cell receptor beta chains from one sample in a study of T cells in Graves' hyperthyroidism and ophthalmopathy. TCRdb re-called the multiplex PCR reads with MiXCR, one entry per CDR3 protein. Among 250,000 to 350,000 distinct CDR3 sequences listed, roughly 20% were seen once. Sequences were obtained from blood. Source of these receptors: a man younger than 45 with Graves' ophthalmopathy. The CDR3 runs from the conserved cysteine through the conserved F or W. The D gene is left open where the match is weak. Size is omitted from some rows. Given values are once, few, many or a class for expanded clones.

d_call	clone_size	v_call	j_call	cdr3_nt	cdr3_aa
TRBD1	.	TRBV5-1	TRBJ2-1	TGCGCCAGCAGCTGGATTCCGGGACAGGGCTACGATGAGCAGTTCTTC	CASSWIPGQGYDEQFF
.	.	TRBV6-2/TRBV6-3	TRBJ2-7	TGTGCCAGCGGGTTAAACCTGGATTACGAGCAGTACTTC	CASGLNLDYEQYF
.	.	TRBV28	TRBJ2-1	TGTGCCAGCAGAGCCAGCGGCGAGCAGTTCTTC	CASRASGEQFF
TRBD2	many	TRBV9	TRBJ2-1	TGTGCCAGCAGCGTAGCGGCGACTAGCGCTTTCTACAATGAGCAGTTCTTC	CASSVAATSAFYNEQFF
.	.	TRBV4-1	TRBJ2-7	TGCGCCAGCAGCCAAGCTAGTGAGCAGTACTTC	CASSQASEQYF
.	few	TRBV29-1	TRBJ2-1	TGCAGCGTTGACTTGGCGGGCTCCTACAATGAGCAGTTCTTC	CSVDLAGSYNEQFF
.	.	TRBV6-2/TRBV6-3	TRBJ2-1	TGTGCCAGCAGGCGGACGGAGGGCCCCGGCTATGAGCAGTTCTTC	CASRRTEGPGYEQFF
.	few	TRBV6-1	TRBJ1-1	TGTGCCAGCAGTCATCGGACAGAGCGTGAAGCTTTCTTT	CASSHRTEREAFF
.	.	TRBV13	TRBJ2-3	TGTGCCAGCAGCCAAATGACAGATACGCAGTATTTT	CASSQMTDTQYF
.	.	TRBV12-3/TRBV12-4	TRBJ1-1	TGTGCCAGCAGTTCGGTCACTAAAGCTTTCTTT	CASSSVTKAFF
.	few	TRBV6-5	TRBJ2-1	TGTGCCAGCAGTTACCCGGGACTCAATGAGCAGTTCTTC	CASSYPGLNEQFF
.	few	TRBV28	TRBJ1-5	TGTGCCAGCAGTCGCCGGGGGTTGGGCAATCAGCCCCAGCATTTT	CASSRRGLGNQPQHF
.	.	TRBV28	TRBJ2-1	TGTGCCAGCAGTTTTGAGGCCGAACAGTTCTTC	CASSFEAEQFF
TRBD1	.	TRBV6-1	TRBJ1-1	TGTGCCGGCAGAGGACAGGGGGCGAGTGACACTGAAGCTTTCTTT	CAGRGQGASDTEAFF
.	.	TRBV7-3	TRBJ2-3	TGTGCCAGCAGCTTCCACGCCCCGGGAGTCTCAGATACGCAGTATTTT	CASSFHAPGVSDTQYF
.	.	TRBV25-1	TRBJ1-3	TGTGCCAGCAGTCGGGGTAGTGGTGGAAACACCATATATTTT	CASSRGSGGNTIYF
.	many	TRBV7-8	TRBJ1-2	TGTGCCAGCAGCCCCGGGACCACCTATGGCTACACCTTC	CASSPGTTYGYTF
.	.	TRBV28	TRBJ1-6	TGTACCAGCAGTTTAAGAGGGTCCTATAATTCACCCCTCCACTTT	CTSSLRGSYNSPLHF
.	.	TRBV5-5	TRBJ2-7	TGTGCCAGCAGTTTATTGAGTGGCGAGCAGTACTTC	CASSLLSGEQYF
TRBD2	few	TRBV4-1	TRBJ2-3	TGCGCCAGCAGTCCCGGACTAGCGGGAGGGGGGACTAGCACAGATACGCAGTATTTT	CASSPGLAGGGTSTDTQYF
.	.	TRBV10-3	TRBJ1-5	TGTGCCATCAGTTCCGGGATCCTTAATCAGCCCCAGCATTTT	CAISSGILNQPQHF
TRBD1	few	TRBV12-5	TRBJ1-2	TGTGCTAGTGGGCCAAGCACACAGGGGTTTGGCTACACCTTC	CASGPSTQGFGYTF
TRBD1	many	TRBV11-2	TRBJ2-5	TGTGCCAGCAGCTTATCACTACAGGGGGGTCAAGAGACCCAGTACTTC	CASSLSLQGGQETQYF
.	.	TRBV24-1	TRBJ2-7	TGTGCCACCAGTGAGGGAGCGTCCTACGAGCAGTACTTC	CATSEGASYEQYF
TRBD1	few	TRBV19	TRBJ1-5	TGTGCCAGTAGTATCGGACAGGGTGGGAGCAATCAGCCCCAGCATTTT	CASSIGQGGSNQPQHF
.	many	TRBV5-8	TRBJ2-3	TGTGCCAGCAGCTTCCCCAGGGGTGTCGGCACAGATACGCAGTATTTT	CASSFPRGVGTDTQYF
TRBD1	many	TRBV6-1	TRBJ2-1	TGTGCCAGCAGTTACGACCAGGGGGCGCGCGATGAGCAGTTCTTC	CASSYDQGARDEQFF
.	few	TRBV13	TRBJ2-1	TGTGCCAGCAGCTTAGGGGGGGCCCCTGAGCAGTTCTTC	CASSLGGAPEQFF
.	many	TRBV13	TRBJ1-1	TGTGCCAGCAGACGGGAGGGGTGGAACACTGAAGCTTTCTTT	CASRREGWNTEAFF
.	.	TRBV11-2	TRBJ1-3	TGTGCCAGCAGCTTAGCCCCCGGACAGCACGGAAACACCATATATTTT	CASSLAPGQHGNTIYF
.	many	TRBV12-3/TRBV12-4	TRBJ2-7	TGTGCCAGCAGGGGCCGGGGGCGTCCAGAGCAGTACTTC	CASRGRGRPEQYF
.	.	TRBV6-1	TRBJ2-7	TGTGCCAGCAGTCCTCCTCTAGCCGGGACTCCAAACTACGAGCAGTACTTC	CASSPPLAGTPNYEQYF
TRBD1	many	TRBV11-1	TRBJ2-1	TGTGCCAGCAGCTCCGACCCGACAGGGGGCCCCTACAATGAGCAGTTCTTC	CASSSDPTGGPYNEQFF
.	few	TRBV25-1	TRBJ1-2	TGTGCCAGCAGTGTTGCAGACCCCCGGCTCACCTTC	CASSVADPRLTF
TRBD2	many	TRBV28	TRBJ2-1	TGTGCCAGCAGTTCACTAGCGGGAGGGAGGAATGAGCAGTTCTTC	CASSSLAGGRNEQFF
.	.	TRBV19	TRBJ2-7	TGTGCCAGTAGTATAGGGGCAGCCTCCTACGAGCAGTACTTC	CASSIGAASYEQYF
.	.	TRBV6-1	TRBJ1-6	TGTGCCAGCAGTGAAAATATACTTACCCCGATTAATTCACCCCTCCACTTT	CASSENILTPINSPLHF
.	.	TRBV5-6	TRBJ2-5	TGTGCCAGCAGCTTGGGGGGGGGCGCTAGGGGAGAGACCCAGTACTTC	CASSLGGGARGETQYF
.	.	TRBV20-1	TRBJ2-2	TGCAGTGCTAGAGTCGGGCCCACCGGGGAGCTGTTTTTT	CSARVGPTGELFF
.	.	TRBV7-9	TRBJ2-3	TGTGCCAGCAGCCCCCCGGATGTAGCGGATACGCAGTATTTT	CASSPPDVADTQYF
.	few	TRBV29-1	TRBJ2-1	TGCAGCGTTGAAGGGCACAATGAGCAGTTCTTC	CSVEGHNEQFF
.	many	TRBV2	TRBJ2-5	TGTGCCAGCAGTGAAACCAGACACCAAGAGACCCAGTACTTC	CASSETRHQETQYF
TRBD1	few	TRBV20-1	TRBJ1-5	TGCAGTGCTAGAGAGGCCGGGACAGCAAATCAGCCCCAGCATTTT	CSAREAGTANQPQHF
.	few	TRBV20-1	TRBJ1-2	TGCAGTGCTAGAGTAGGGGCGTTGAGTGGCTACACCTTC	CSARVGALSGYTF
.	.	TRBV7-9	TRBJ2-1	TGTGCCAGCAGTTATCCCCCCCTCGGAGCCCATGAGCAGTTCTTC	CASSYPPLGAHEQFF
.	.	TRBV18	TRBJ1-5	TGTGCCAGCTCACCATCAGGGGCCCATCAGCCCCAGCATTTT	CASSPSGAHQPQHF
TRBD1	many	TRBV6-1	TRBJ2-2	TGTGCCAGCACAAAAGACAGGGTAATCAAGACCGGGGAGCTGTTTTTT	CASTKDRVIKTGELFF
.	.	TRBV4-1	TRBJ1-2	TGCGCCAGCAGCCTCGGGGACGTCCTCCGTGGCTACACCTTC	CASSLGDVLRGYTF
.	many	TRBV12-3/TRBV12-4	TRBJ1-1	TGTGCCAGCAGTTTCGGCCCCCCGGGGCTGGTGGTCACTGAAGCTTTCTTT	CASSFGPPGLVVTEAFF
.	few	TRBV6-2/TRBV6-3	TRBJ1-6	TGTGCCAGCAGGCCGGGACGGATTAATTCACCCCTCCACTTT	CASRPGRINSPLHF